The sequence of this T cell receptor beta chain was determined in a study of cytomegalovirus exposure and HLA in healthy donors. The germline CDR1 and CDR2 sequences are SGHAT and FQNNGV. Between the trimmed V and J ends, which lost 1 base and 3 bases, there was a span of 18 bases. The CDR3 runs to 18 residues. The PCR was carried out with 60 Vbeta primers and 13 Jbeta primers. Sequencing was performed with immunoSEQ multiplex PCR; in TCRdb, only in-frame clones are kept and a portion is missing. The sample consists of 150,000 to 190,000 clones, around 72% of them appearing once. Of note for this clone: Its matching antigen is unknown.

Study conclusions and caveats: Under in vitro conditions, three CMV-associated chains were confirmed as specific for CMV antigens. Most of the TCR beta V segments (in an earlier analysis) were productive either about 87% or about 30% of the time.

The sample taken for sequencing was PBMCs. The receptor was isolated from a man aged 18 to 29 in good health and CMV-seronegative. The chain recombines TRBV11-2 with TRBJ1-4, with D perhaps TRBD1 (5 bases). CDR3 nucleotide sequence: TGTGCCAGCAGCTTAGTCGCAGCGTTGGGGGGTCCTAATGAAAAACTGTTTTTT. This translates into CASSLVAALGGPNEKLFF. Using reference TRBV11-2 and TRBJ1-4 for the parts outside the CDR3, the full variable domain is EAGVAQSPRYKIIEKRQSVAFWCNPISGHATLYWYQQILGQGPKLLIQFQNNGVVDDSQLPKDRFSAERLKGVDSTLKIQPAKLEDSAVYLCASSLVAALGGPNEKLFFGSGTQLSVL.